One T cell receptor beta chain is described in this entry. The antigen remains undetermined. A much bigger clone sits one base away, suggesting this may be a read error. Other DNA sequences of this sample code for an identical CDR3. This sample stems from a study of shared clonotypes between healthy human individuals. V gave up 8 bases and J gave up 0 bases, with 24 bases separating them. This CDR3 is built from 17 residues. From germline, CDR1 is SGHRS and CDR2 YFSETQ. Every immunoSEQ plate was one replicate of a subset's evenly spread DNA. TCRdb's copy holds only in-frame clones and misses some; the assay was immunoSEQ multiplex PCR. This sample has 950,000 to 1,100,000 clones, with around four fifths found just once. Notes on the study in general: Non-shared clonotypes had lower generation probabilities than those shared by all four donors.

The clonotype comes from a man between 18 and 35 years old in good health. The V gene is TRBV5-1, the J gene TRBJ2-7, with D unresolved. Sequenced material: memory CD4+ T cells sorted from blood. Subset: CD45RA-negative fraction. This CDR3 is CASSPNPGSSGSYEQYF. CDR3 bases: TGCGCCAGTAGCCCAAATCCGGGTTCTTCGGGCTCCTACGAGCAGTACTTC.